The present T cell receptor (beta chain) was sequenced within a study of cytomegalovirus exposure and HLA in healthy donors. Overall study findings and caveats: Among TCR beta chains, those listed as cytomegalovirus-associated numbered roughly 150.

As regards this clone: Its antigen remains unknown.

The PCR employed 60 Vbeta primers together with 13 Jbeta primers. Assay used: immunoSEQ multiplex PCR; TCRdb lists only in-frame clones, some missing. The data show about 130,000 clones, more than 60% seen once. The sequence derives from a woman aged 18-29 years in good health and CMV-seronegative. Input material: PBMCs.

The CDR3 here is CASSLRGFEQYF. The CDR3 DNA sequence: TGCGCCAGCAGCTTGAGAGGTTTCGAGCAGTACTTC. The chain joins TRBV5-1 to TRBJ2-7; no clear D. V shed 1 base and J shed 6 bases, with 8 bases lying between them. The germline CDR1 and CDR2 sequences are SGHRS and YFSETQ. The CDR3 runs to 12 residues.